One sample yielded the 6 T cell receptor beta chains listed below, sequenced in a study of blood T cell repertoires in COVID-19. Method: immunoSEQ multiplex PCR; TCRdb's copy keeps in-frame clones and lacks some. Of roughly 200,000 clones in the sample, around 83% were seen once. The sequencing sample was made of peripheral blood. The source of these receptors is a man in his forties with active or convalescent COVID-19.

Only a few counts were recorded for this clone. This sequence joins TRBV18 and TRBJ2-7, with 9 positions matching TRBD1. V lost 8 bases, J lost 0 bases, and 5 bases stayed unmatched. Germline V gene sequence: CDR1 KGHSH, CDR2 LQKENI. CDR3 size: 14 residues. Here the CDR3 DNA reads TGTGCCAGCACACTGACAGGGGGCTCCTACGAGCAGTACTTC. It yields the protein CASTLTGGSYEQYF.

The rearrangement joins TRBV6-6 to TRBJ2-7, with 7 positions matching TRBD1. Trimming removed 6 bases from V and 2 bases from J; junction bases left unmatched: 4. From germline, CDR1 is MNHNY and CDR2 SVGAGI (reference sequence). The CDR3 covers 13 residues. The DNA of the CDR3 is TGTGCCAGCAGACTCGGGACAGCCTACGAGCAGTACTTC. Translated: CASRLGTAYEQYF.

V and J are TRBV12-5 and TRBJ1-5; the D gene is possibly TRBD1 (5 bases). The germline V and J ends were trimmed by 1 base and 6 bases, with 7 bases remaining between them. Germline V lookup: CDR1 LGHNT, CDR2 FRNRAP. This CDR3 has 13 amino acids. As DNA, the CDR3 is TGTGCTAGTGGTTTGGAGCAGGGTCAGCCCCAGCATTTT. It translates to CASGLEQGQPQHF.

The rearrangement uses TRBV4-1 and TRBJ1-4, with D unresolved. The CDR3 has 16 residues. Trimming shortened V by 1 base and J by 4 bases, and 13 bases separated the two germline ends. The germline CDR1 and CDR2 sequences are MGHRA and YSYEKL. The CDR3 sequence is CASSQVGSVHNEKLFF. The CDR3 region has the DNA TGCGCCAGCAGCCAAGTTGGTTCGGTGCATAATGAAAAACTGTTTTTT.

J is TRBJ1-1 and V is TRBV4-3, with TRBD1 identical over 8 bases. Germline V gene sequence: CDR1 LGHNA, CDR2 YSLEER. V lost 4 bases, J lost 8 bases, and 6 bases stayed unmatched. The CDR3 is made up of 13 amino acids. CDR3 in amino acids: CASSLTDRGEAFF. The CDR3 bases are TGCGCCAGCAGCCTCACCGACAGGGGCGAAGCTTTCTTT.

The genes are TRBV4-3 and TRBJ1-2, with TRBD1 identical over 10 bases. The CDR3 runs to 15 residues. V was clipped by 0 bases and J by 8 bases; unmatched bases: 6. CDR1 and CDR2 (germline): LGHNA, YSLEER. The CDR3 DNA is TGCGCCAGCAGCCAAGATAGACAGGGGGCGGGAGGCTACACCTTC. Its protein product is CASSQDRQGAGGYTF.